The rows below give T cell receptor beta chains drawn from one sample of a study of T cells in Graves' hyperthyroidism and ophthalmopathy. TCRdb redid the calling of the multiplex PCR reads with MiXCR, one entry per CDR3 protein. The table records around 660,000 distinct CDR3 sequences, roughly 45% of them present only once. Sequenced input: peripheral blood or thyroid tissue (not recorded which). The receptors derive from an adult man with Graves' disease, either hyperthyroidism or ophthalmopathy (not recorded which). The CDR3 runs from the conserved cysteine through the conserved F or W. D genes are given only for firm matches. Size values are once, few and many counts, or a class for expanded clones, and some rows have none.

>TRBV29-1|TRBJ1-4|15|.|.
TGCAGCGTTGGGACTAGCGGGGTGGCTTACGAAAAACTGTTTTTT
CSVGTSGVAYEKLFF
>TRBV10-3|TRBJ2-5|12|few|.
TGTGCCATCAGTGAGGGGGGGGAGACCCAGTACTTC
CAISEGGETQYF
>TRBV25-1|TRBJ1-2|17|.|TRBD1
TGTGCCAGCAGTGAATGGGGACAGGGAAGAGGTAGCAATGGCTACACCTTC
CASSEWGQGRGSNGYTF
>TRBV7-8|TRBJ2-7|14|.|TRBD2
TGTGCCAGCAGCTTAGCCAGCGGGGCCCACGAGCAGTACTTC
CASSLASGAHEQYF
>TRBV2|TRBJ1-2|14|few|.
TGTGCCAGCTTTGCCACGGGAGGCTCCTATGGCTACACCTTC
CASFATGGSYGYTF
>TRBV6-5|TRBJ1-4|16|.|.
TGTGCCAGCAGTTACTCGGATCCAGGGGCTAATGAAAAACTGTTTTTT
CASSYSDPGANEKLFF
>TRBV2|TRBJ1-2|15|.|.
TGTGCCAGCAGTAAAGGGGGGGTTACCGGCCATGGCTACACCTTC
CASSKGGVTGHGYTF
>TRBV5-1|TRBJ1-6|13|many|.
TGCGCCAGCAGCTTGTCTGGGTATTCACCCCTCCACTTT
CASSLSGYSPLHF
>TRBV29-1|TRBJ2-5|13|.|.
TGCAGCTACGGGGCCTGGAGTCAAGAGACCCAGTACTTC
CSYGAWSQETQYF
>TRBV7-9|TRBJ1-1|11|many|.
TGTGCCAGCAGCTTTATTCTTGAAGCTTTCTTT
CASSFILEAFF
>TRBV29-1|TRBJ1-6|12|.|.
TGCAGCGTTAGACTACGGGTTTCACCCCTCCACTTT
CSVRLRVSPLHF
>TRBV11-2|TRBJ1-2|16|.|.
TGTGCCAGCAGCCAGGCCTGGACCGGTACTAACTATGGCTACACCTTC
CASSQAWTGTNYGYTF
>TRBV29-1|TRBJ1-2|14|.|TRBD1
TGCAGCGTTGTGGGGTTACAGGGGGGCTATGGCTACACCTTC
CSVVGLQGGYGYTF
>TRBV25-1|TRBJ1-6|11|few|.
TGTGCCAGCAGAGTTAATTCACCCCTCCACTTT
CASRVNSPLHF
>TRBV7-9|TRBJ2-5|17|.|TRBD2
TGTGCCAGCAGCTTAGGGGTGAGCGGGGGGTACCAAGAGACCCAGTACTTC
CASSLGVSGGYQETQYF